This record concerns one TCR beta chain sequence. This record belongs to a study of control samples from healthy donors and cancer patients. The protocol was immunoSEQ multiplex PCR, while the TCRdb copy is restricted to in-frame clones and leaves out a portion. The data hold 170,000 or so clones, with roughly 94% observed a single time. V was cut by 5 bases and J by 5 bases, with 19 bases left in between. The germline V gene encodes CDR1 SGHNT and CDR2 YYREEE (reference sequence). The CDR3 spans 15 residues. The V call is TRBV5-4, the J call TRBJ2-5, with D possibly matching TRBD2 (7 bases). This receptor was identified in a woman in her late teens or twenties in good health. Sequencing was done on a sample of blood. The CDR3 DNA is TGTGCCAGCAGTACCGGAGAGGGGGGGTTTGAGACCCAGTACTTC. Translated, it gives CASSTGEGGFETQYF.